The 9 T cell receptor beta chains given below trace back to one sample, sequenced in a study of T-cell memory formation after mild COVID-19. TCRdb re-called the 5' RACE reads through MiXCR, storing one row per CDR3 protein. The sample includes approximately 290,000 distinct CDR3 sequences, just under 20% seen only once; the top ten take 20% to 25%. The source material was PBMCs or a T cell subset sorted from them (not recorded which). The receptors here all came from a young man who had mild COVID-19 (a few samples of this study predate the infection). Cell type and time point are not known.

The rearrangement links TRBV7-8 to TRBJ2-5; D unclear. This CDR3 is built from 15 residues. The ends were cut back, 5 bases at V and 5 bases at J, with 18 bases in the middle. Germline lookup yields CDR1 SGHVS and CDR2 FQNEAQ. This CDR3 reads CASSLGDAARETQYF. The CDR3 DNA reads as TGTGCCAGCAGCCTAGGCGACGCCGCCCGGGAGACCCAGTACTTC.

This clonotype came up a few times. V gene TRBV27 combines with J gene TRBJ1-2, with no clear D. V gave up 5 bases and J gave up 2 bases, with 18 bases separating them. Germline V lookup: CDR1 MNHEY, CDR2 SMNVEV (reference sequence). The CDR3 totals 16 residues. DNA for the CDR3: TGTGCCAGCAGTCGGACCGACGTCGGAATGAACTATGGCTACACCTTC. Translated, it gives CASSRTDVGMNYGYTF.

The CDR3 loop is CSFQESRGNQPQHF. CDR3 coding DNA: TGCAGTTTCCAGGAGTCGCGGGGCAATCAGCCCCAGCATTTT. This chain joins TRBV20-1 and TRBJ1-5; D remains ambiguous. Germline values: CDR1 DFQATT, CDR2 SNEGSKA (reference sequence). V was pared by 8 bases and J by 2 bases, with 16 bases between. The length of the CDR3 is 14 residues.

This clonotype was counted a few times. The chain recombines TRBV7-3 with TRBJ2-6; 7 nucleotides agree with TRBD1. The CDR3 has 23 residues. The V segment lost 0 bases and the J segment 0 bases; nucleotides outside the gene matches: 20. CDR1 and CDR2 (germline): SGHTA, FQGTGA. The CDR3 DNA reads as TGTGCCAGCAGCTTAACGATTCTCACTCAACTAGTTGGACAGGCCTCTGGGGCCAACGTCCTGACTTTC. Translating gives CASSLTILTQLVGQASGANVLTF.

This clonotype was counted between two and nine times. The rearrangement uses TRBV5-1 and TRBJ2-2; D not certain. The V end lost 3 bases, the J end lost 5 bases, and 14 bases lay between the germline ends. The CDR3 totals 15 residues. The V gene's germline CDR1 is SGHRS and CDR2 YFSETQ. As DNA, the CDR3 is TGCGCCAGCAGCTCTCGGGCCCCTAAAACCGGGGAGCTGTTTTTT. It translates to CASSSRAPKTGELFF.

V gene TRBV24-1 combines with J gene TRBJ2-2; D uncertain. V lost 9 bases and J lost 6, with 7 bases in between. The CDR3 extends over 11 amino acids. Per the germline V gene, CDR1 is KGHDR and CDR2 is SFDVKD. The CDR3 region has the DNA TGTGCCACCGGGGATCCCGGGGAGCTGTTTTTT. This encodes CATGDPGELFF.

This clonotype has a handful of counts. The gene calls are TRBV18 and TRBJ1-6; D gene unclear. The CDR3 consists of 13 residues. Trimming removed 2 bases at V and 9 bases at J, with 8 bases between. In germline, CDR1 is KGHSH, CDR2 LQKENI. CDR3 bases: TGTGCCAGCTCACCAGGGCTGGGTTCACCCCTCCACTTT. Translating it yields CASSPGLGSPLHF. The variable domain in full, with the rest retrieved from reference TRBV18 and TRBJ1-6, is NAGVMQNPRHLVRRRGQEARLRCSPMKGHSHVYWYRQLPEEGLKFMVYLQKENIIDESGMPKERFSAEFPKEGPSILRIQQVVRGDSAAYFCASSPGLGSPLHFGNGTRLTVT.

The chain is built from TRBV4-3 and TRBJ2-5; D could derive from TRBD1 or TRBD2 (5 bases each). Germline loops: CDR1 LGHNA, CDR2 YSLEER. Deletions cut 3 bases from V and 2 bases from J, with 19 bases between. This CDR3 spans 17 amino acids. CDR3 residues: CASSHPPGRSLQETQYF. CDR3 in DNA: TGCGCCAGCAGCCATCCACCGGGACGGTCTTTACAAGAGACCCAGTACTTC.

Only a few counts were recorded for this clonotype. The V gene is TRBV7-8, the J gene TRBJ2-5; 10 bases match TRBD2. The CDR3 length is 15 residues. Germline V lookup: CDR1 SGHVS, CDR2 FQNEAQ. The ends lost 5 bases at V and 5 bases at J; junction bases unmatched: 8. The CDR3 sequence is CASSQQLAGWETQYF. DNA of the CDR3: TGTGCCAGCAGCCAACAACTAGCGGGGTGGGAGACCCAGTACTTC.